This T cell receptor beta chain was recovered during a study of T cell repertoires in cytomegalovirus infection. A word on this clonotype: What it binds is not known.

Per germline, CDR1 SGHRS and CDR2 YFSETQ. The CDR3 has 14 amino acids. The trim removed 2 bases at V and 6 bases at J, leaving 6 bases unmatched. TCRdb itself ran the reads through MiXCR, one entry per CDR3 protein. The repertoire holds approximately 910,000 distinct CDR3 sequences, roughly a third seen once, with about an eighth in the top ten. This rearrangement joins TRBV5-1 to TRBJ1-2, with 8 bases matching TRBD1. This clonotype was sampled from a human donor in good health (CMV status not recorded). Some clones in this sample may be carry-over from other donors' samples. The source was cultured CD8+ T cells from PBMCs, collected from culture after CMV antigen stimulation. The CDR3 nucleotides are TGCGCCAGCAGCTTCGAGACAGGGGTGGATGGCTACACCTTC. As protein: CASSFETGVDGYTF. The full variable domain, with the rest looked up from reference TRBV5-1 and TRBJ1-2, is KAGVTQTPRYLIKTRGQQVTLSCSPISGHRSVSWYQQTPGQGLQFLFEYFSETQRNKGNFPGRFSGRQFSNSRSEMNVSTLELGDSALYLCASSFETGVDGYTFGSGTRLTVV.